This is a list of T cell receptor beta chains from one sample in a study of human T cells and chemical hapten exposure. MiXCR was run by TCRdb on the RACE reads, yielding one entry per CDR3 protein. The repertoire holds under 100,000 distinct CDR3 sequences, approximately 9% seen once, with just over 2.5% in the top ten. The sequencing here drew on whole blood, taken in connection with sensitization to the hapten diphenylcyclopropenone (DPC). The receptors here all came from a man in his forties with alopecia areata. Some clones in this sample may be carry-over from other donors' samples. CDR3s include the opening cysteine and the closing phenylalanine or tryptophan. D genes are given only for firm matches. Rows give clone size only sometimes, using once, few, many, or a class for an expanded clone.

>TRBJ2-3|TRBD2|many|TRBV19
CASSRLAGAGTDTQYF
TGTGCCAGTAGTAGACTAGCGGGAGCAGGAACAGATACGCAGTATTTT
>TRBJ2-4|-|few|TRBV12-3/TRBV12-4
CASSLDRINIQYF
TGTGCCAGCAGTTTGGACCGCATAAACATTCAGTACTTC
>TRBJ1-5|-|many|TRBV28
CASSPGQGDQPQHF
TGTGCCAGCAGTCCCGGGCAGGGTGATCAGCCCCAGCATTTT
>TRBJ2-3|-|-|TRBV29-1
CSVDDPEYSGSTDTQYF
TGCAGCGTTGATGACCCTGAATATAGCGGTAGCACAGATACGCAGTATTTT
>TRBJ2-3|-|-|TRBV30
CAWSVAENTDTQYF
TGTGCCTGGAGTGTAGCAGAAAACACAGATACGCAGTATTTT
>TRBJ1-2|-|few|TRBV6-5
CASSSGAGVYGYTF
TGTGCCAGCAGCTCCGGGGCAGGGGTCTATGGCTACACCTTC
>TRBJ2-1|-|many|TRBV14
CASSSQSGEEGSYNEQFF
TGTGCCAGCAGCTCACAGAGTGGGGAGGAAGGGTCCTACAATGAGCAGTTCTTC
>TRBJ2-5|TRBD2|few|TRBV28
CASSPSAGTSLRETQYF
TGTGCCAGCAGTCCCAGCGCCGGGACTAGCCTAAGGGAGACCCAGTACTTC
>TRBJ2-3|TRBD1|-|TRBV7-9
CASSLEGQGADTQYF
TGTGCCAGCAGCTTAGAGGGACAGGGTGCGGATACGCAGTATTTT
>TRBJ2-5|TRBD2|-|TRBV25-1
CASSEPAGVEEETQYF
TGTGCCAGCAGTGAACCGGCGGGAGTGGAGGAAGAGACCCAGTACTTC
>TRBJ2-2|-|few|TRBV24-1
CATSAGGKNTGELFF
TGTGCCACCAGTGCCGGGGGAAAGAACACCGGGGAGCTGTTTTTT
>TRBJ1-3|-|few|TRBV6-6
CASSPRGGGNTIYF
TGTGCCAGCAGTCCCCGGGGGGGGGGAAACACCATATATTTT
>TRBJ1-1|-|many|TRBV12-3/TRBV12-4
CASRVRPRGTEAFF
TGTGCCAGCAGGGTCCGACCCAGGGGCACTGAAGCTTTCTTT
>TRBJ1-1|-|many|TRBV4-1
CASSQVNRVGLEAFF
TGCGCCAGCAGCCAAGTGAACAGGGTAGGTCTGGAAGCTTTCTTT
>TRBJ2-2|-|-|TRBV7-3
CASSTYREGGTGELFF
TGTGCCAGCAGCACGTACAGGGAAGGGGGCACCGGGGAGCTGTTTTTT
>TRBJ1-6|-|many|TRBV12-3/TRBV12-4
CASSLETGYNSPLHF
TGTGCCAGCAGTTTAGAAACAGGCTATAATTCACCCCTCCACTTT